Below, one TCR beta chain is given with its context. The sample comes from a study of blood T cell repertoires in COVID-19. Study-level information: COVID-19 samples collected from the United States, Italy and Spain covered acute and convalescent phases.

This CDR3 spans 14 amino acids. Germline V gives CDR1 SEHNR, CDR2 FQNEAQ (reference sequence). V gave up 5 bases and J gave up 3 bases, with 10 bases separating them. TCRdb's copy holds only in-frame clones and misses some; the assay was immunoSEQ multiplex PCR. This sample has about 100,000 clones, with roughly nine tenths found just once. V is TRBV7-9 and J is TRBJ2-2; D not certain. The sample taken for sequencing was peripheral blood. The source is a man aged 45-65 years with active COVID-19. The CDR3 sequence: CASSQRGDTGELFF. CDR3 nucleotides: TGTGCCAGCAGCCAGCGAGGCGACACCGGGGAGCTGTTTTTT.